This T cell receptor (beta chain) was recorded in a study of shared clonotypes between healthy human individuals. The data were produced by immunoSEQ multiplex PCR, yet TCRdb's version contains in-frame clones alone and is incomplete. The table includes more than 150,000 clones, 60% to 75% detected once. Germline CDR1 and CDR2: LNHDA and SQIVND (reference sequence). This CDR3 is built from 15 residues. Trimming at V came to 5 bases and at J to 2 bases, leaving 8 bases not matched to a gene. This rearrangement joins TRBV19 to TRBJ2-7, with 8 bases matching TRBD2. The specimen was memory CD4+ T cells sorted from blood. Sample subset: CD45RA-negative fraction. This clonotype was obtained from a man aged 25-45 years in good health. The CDR3 is CASSPSRGGTYEQYF. The CDR3, as DNA: TGTGCCAGTAGTCCCTCCCGCGGGGGGACCTACGAGCAGTACTTC.